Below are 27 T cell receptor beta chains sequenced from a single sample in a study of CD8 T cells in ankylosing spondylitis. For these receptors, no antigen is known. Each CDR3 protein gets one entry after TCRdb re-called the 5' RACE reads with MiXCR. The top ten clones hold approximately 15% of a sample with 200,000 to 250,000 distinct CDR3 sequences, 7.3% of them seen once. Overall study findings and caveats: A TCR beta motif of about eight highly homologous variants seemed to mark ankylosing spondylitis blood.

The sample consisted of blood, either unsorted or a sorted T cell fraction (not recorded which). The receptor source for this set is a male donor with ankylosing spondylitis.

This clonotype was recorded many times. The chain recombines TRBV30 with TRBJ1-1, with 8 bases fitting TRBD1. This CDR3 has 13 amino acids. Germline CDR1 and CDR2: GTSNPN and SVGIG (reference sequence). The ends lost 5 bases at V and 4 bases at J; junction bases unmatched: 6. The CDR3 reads CAWSQGGITEAFF. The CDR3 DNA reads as TGTGCCTGGTCACAGGGGGGGATCACTGAAGCTTTCTTT.

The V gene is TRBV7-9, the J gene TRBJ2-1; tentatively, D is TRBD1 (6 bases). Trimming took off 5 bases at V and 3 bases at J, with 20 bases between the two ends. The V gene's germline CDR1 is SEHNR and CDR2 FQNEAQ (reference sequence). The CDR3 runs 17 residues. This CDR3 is CASSNPETGGGYNEQFF. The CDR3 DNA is TGTGCCAGCAGCAATCCGGAGACAGGTGGTGGCTACAATGAGCAGTTCTTC.

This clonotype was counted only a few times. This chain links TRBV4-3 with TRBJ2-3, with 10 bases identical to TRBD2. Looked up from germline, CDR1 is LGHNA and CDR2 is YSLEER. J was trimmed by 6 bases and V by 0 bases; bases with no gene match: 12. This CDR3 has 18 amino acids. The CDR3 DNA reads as TGCGCCAGCAGCCAAGAGCCAGGGCTAGCGGGAGTATTCGATACGCAGTATTTT. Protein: CASSQEPGLAGVFDTQYF.

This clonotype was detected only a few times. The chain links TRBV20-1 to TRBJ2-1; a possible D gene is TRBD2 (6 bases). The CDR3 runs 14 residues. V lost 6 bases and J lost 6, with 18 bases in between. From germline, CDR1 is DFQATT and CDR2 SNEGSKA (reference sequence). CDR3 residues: CSAASLLRGNEQFF. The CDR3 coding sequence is TGCAGTGCGGCTAGTTTATTGCGGGGCAATGAGCAGTTCTTC.

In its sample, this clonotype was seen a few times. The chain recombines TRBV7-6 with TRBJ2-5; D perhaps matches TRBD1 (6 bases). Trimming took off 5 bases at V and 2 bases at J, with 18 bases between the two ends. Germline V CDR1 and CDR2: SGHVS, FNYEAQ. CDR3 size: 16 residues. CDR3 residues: CASSQMINRGQETQYF. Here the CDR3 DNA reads TGTGCCAGCAGCCAAATGATAAATAGGGGGCAAGAGACCCAGTACTTC. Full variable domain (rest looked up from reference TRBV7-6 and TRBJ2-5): GAGVSQSPRYKVTKRGQDVALRCDPISGHVSLYWYRQALGQGPEFLTYFNYEAQQDKSGLPNDRFSAERPEGSISTLTIQRTEQRDSAMYRCASSQMINRGQETQYFGPGTRLLVL.

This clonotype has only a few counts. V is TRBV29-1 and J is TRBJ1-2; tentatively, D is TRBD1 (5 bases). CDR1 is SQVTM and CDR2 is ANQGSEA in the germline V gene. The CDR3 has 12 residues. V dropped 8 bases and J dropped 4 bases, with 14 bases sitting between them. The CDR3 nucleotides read TGCAGCACGAACGGGGGGAGCTATGGCTACACCTTC. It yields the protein CSTNGGSYGYTF.

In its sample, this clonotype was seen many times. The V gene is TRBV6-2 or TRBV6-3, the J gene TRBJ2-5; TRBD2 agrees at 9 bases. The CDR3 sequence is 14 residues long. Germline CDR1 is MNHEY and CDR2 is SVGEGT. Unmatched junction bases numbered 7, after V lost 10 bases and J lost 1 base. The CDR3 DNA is TGTGCCACTAGCGAGGGACTAGCCCAAGAGACCCAGTACTTC. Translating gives CATSEGLAQETQYF.

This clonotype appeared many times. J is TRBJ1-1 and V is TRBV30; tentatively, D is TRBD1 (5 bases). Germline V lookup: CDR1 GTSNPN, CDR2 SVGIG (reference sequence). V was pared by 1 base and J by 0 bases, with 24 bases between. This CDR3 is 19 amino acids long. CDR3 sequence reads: CAWSGSKEGTVFMNTEAFF. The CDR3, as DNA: TGTGCCTGGAGTGGAAGTAAAGAGGGGACGGTATTTATGAACACTGAAGCTTTCTTT.

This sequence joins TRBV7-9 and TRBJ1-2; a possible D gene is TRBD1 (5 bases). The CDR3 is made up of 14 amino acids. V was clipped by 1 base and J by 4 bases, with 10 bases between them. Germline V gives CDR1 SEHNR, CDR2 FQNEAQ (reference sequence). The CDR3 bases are TGTGCCAGCAGCTTAGTGGGGCTCGGCTATGGCTACACCTTC. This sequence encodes CASSLVGLGYGYTF.

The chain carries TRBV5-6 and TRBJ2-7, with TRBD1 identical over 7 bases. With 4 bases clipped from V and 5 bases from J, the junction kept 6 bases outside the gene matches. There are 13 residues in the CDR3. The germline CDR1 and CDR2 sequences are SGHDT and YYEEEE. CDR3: CASSGEGGDEQYF. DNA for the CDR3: TGTGCCAGCAGCGGGGAAGGGGGCGACGAGCAGTACTTC.

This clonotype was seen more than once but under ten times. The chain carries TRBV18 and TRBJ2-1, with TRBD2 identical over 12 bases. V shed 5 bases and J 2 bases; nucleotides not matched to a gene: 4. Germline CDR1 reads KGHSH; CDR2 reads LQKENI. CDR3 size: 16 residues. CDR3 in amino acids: CASSLRTSGAYNEQFF. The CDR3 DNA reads TGTGCCAGCTCATTACGGACTAGCGGGGCCTACAATGAGCAGTTCTTC. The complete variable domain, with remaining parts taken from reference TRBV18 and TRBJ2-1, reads NAGVMQNPRHLVRRRGQEARLRCSPMKGHSHVYWYRQLPEEGLKFMVYLQKENIIDESGMPKERFSAEFPKEGPSILRIQQVVRGDSAAYFCASSLRTSGAYNEQFFGPGTRLTVL.

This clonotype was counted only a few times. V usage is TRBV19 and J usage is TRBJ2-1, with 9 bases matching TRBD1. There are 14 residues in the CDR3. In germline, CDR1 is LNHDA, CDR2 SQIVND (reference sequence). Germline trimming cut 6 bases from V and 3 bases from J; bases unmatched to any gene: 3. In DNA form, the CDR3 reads TGTGCCAGTAGACGGGACAGGGACTACAATGAGCAGTTCTTC. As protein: CASRRDRDYNEQFF.

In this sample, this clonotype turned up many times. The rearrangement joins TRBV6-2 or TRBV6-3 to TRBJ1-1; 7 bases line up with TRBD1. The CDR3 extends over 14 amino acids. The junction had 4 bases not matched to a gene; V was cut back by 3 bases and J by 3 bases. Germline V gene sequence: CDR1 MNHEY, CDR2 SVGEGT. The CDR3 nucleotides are TGTGCCAGCAGTTATGAACAGGGGTACACTGAAGCTTTCTTT. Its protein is CASSYEQGYTEAFF.

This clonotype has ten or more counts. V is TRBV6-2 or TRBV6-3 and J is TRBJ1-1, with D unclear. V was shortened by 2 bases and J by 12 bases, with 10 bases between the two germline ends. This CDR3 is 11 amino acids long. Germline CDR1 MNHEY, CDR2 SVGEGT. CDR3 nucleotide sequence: TGTGCCAGCAGTTACGGGCTCACGTCTTTCTTT. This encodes CASSYGLTSFF.

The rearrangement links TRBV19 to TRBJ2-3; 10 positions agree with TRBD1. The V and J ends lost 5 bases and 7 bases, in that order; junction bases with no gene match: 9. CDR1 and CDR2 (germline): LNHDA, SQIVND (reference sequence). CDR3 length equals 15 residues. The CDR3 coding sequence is TGTGCCAGTAGTGCGTCCCGGGACAGGGGAAATACGCAGTATTTT. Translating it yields CASSASRDRGNTQYF.

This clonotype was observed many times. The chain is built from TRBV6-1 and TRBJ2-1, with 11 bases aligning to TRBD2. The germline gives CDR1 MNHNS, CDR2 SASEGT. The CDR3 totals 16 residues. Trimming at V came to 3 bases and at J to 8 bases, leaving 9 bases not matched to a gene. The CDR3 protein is CASSEGLAGGRDEQFF. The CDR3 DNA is TGTGCCAGCAGTGAGGGTTTAGCGGGGGGGCGCGATGAGCAGTTCTTC.

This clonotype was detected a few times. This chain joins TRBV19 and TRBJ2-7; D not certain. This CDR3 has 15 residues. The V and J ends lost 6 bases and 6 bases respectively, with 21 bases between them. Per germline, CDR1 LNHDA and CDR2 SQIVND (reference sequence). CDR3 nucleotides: TGTGCCAGTAGCCCAAGAGCGAATACGAAAATCGAGCAGTACTTC. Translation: CASSPRANTKIEQYF.

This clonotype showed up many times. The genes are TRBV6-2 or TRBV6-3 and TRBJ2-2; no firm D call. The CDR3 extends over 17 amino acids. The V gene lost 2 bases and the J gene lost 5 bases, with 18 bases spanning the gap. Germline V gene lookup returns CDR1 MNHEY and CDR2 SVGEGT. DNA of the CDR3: TGTGCCAGCAGTTACCGGCTACGGGCGGTAGGGACCGGGGAGCTGTTTTTT. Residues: CASSYRLRAVGTGELFF.

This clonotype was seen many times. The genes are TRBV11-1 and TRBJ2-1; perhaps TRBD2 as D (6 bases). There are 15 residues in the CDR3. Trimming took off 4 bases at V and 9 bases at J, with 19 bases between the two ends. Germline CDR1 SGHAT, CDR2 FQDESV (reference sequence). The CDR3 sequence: CASSSGLHIAGEQFF. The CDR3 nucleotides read TGTGCCAGCAGCTCGGGACTCCATATCGCTGGTGAGCAGTTCTTC.

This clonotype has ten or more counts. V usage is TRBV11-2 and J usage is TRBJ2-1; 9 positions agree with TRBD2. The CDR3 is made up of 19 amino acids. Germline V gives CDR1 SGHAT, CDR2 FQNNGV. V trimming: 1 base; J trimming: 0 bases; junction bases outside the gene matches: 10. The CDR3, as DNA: TGTGCCAGCAGCTTAGTGAGCGGGAGGTACCTTAGCTCCTACAATGAGCAGTTCTTC. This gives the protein CASSLVSGRYLSSYNEQFF. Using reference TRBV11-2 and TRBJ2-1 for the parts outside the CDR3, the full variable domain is EAGVAQSPRYKIIEKRQSVAFWCNPISGHATLYWYQQILGQGPKLLIQFQNNGVVDDSQLPKDRFSAERLKGVDSTLKIQPAKLEDSAVYLCASSLVSGRYLSSYNEQFFGPGTRLTVL.

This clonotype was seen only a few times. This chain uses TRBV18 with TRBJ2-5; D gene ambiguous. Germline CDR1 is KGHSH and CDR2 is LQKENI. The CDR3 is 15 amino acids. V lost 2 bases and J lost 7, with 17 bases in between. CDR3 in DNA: TGTGCCAGCTCACCATATCCATTTGGTTCCGGGACCCAGTACTTC. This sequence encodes CASSPYPFGSGTQYF.

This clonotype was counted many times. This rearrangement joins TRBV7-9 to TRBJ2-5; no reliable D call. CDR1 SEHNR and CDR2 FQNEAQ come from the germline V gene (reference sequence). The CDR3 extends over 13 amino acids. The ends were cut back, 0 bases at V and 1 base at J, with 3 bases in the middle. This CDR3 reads CASSLALQETQYF. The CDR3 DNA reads TGTGCCAGCAGCTTAGCCCTCCAAGAGACCCAGTACTTC.

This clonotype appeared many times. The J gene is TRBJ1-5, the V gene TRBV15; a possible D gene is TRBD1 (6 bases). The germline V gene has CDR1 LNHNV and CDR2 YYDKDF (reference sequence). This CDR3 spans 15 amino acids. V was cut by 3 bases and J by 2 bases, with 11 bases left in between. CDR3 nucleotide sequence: TGTGCCACCAGCAGTTTCAGGGGACGCAATCAGCCCCAGCATTTT. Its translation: CATSSFRGRNQPQHF.

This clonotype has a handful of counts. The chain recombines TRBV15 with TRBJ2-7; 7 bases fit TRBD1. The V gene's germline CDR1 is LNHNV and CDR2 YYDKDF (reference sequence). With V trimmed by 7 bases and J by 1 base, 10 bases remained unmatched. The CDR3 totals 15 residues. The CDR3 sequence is CATKVARGQSYEQYF. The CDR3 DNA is TGTGCCACCAAGGTTGCAAGGGGACAGTCCTACGAGCAGTACTTC.

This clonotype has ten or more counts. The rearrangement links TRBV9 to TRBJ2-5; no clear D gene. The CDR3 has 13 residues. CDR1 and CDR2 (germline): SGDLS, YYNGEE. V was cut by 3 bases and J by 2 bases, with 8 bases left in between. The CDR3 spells CASSATPQETQYF. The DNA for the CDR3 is TGTGCCAGCAGCGCAACACCGCAAGAGACCCAGTACTTC.

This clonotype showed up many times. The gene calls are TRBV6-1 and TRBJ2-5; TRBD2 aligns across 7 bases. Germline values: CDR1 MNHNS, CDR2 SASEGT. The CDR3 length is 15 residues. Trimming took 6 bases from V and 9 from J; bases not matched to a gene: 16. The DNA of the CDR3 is TGTGCCAGCAGCACCGCAGCGGGACCACATGAGGCCCAGTACTTC. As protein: CASSTAAGPHEAQYF.

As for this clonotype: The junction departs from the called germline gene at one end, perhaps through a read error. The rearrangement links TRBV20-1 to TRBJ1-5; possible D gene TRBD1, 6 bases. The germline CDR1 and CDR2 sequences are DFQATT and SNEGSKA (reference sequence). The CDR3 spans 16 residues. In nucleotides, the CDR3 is TGCTGTGCTAGAGATTTTCCTAGTAGGGGGGATCAGCCCCAGCATTTT. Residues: CCARDFPSRGDQPQHF.